This entry describes one T cell receptor (beta chain). The data derive from a study of blood T cells in healthy people across ages. There were at least 6 micrograms of total RNA extracted from every sample. The V segment lost 2 bases and the J segment 6 bases; nucleotides outside the gene matches: 9. The CDR3 length is 15 residues. The germline gives CDR1 MNHEY, CDR2 SMNVEV (reference sequence). Sample-barcoded 5' priming and a J-beta primer mix drove a second PCR of roughly 6 to 12 cycles. TCRdb itself ran the 5' RACE reads through MiXCR, one entry per CDR3 protein. Among around 1.5 million distinct CDR3 sequences listed, approximately 60% were seen once.

Material for sequencing was blood. V usage is TRBV27 and J usage is TRBJ1-2; 7 bases line up with TRBD1. The sequence derives from a man aged 18-30 years in good health. Written as DNA, the CDR3 is TGTGCCAGCAGTTTAGCCCCGACAGGGAAGAATGGCTACACCTTC. As protein: CASSLAPTGKNGYTF.